Listed below are T cell receptor beta chains from one sample, sequenced in a study of blood T cell repertoires in COVID-19. The protocol was immunoSEQ multiplex PCR, while the TCRdb copy is restricted to in-frame clones and leaves out a portion. The sample comprises under 200,000 clones, about 90% of which are singletons, and around 4% rests with the top ten. Specimen: peripheral blood. Every receptor here comes from a woman aged 70-85 years with acute or convalescent COVID-19. Both conserved end residues are part of each CDR3. Fields, in order: CDR3 protein, CDR3 DNA, J gene, clone size, D gene, V gene. A D gene is named only where the DNA matches it firmly. Where a row states a size, it is once, few, many or the class of an expanded clone; other rows omit it.

CASSYGAGALLDTQYF | TGTGCCAGCAGTTACGGAGCGGGGGCCCTATTGGATACGCAGTATTTT | TRBJ2-3 | NA | TRBD2 | TRBV6-5
CASSLESGDPNYGYTF | TGCGCCAGCAGCTTGGAATCAGGGGACCCTAACTATGGCTACACCTTC | TRBJ1-2 | NA | NA | TRBV5-1
CASNPTGIGNNEQFF | TGTGCCAGTAACCCGACAGGTATCGGGAACAATGAGCAGTTCTTC | TRBJ2-1 | NA | NA | TRBV19
CASSQRDSYEQYF | TGTGCCAGCAGTCAGAGGGACAGCTACGAGCAGTACTTC | TRBJ2-7 | few | TRBD1 | TRBV7-2
CASSYGLAGQETQYF | TGTGCCAGCAGCTACGGACTAGCGGGGCAAGAGACCCAGTACTTC | TRBJ2-5 | once | TRBD2 | TRBV5-5
CASSLGGQRYGYTF | TGCGCCAGCAGCTTGGGGGGACAGAGATATGGCTACACCTTC | TRBJ1-2 | NA | TRBD1 | TRBV5-1
CASRQGIYGYTF | TGCGCCAGCAGACAGGGAATCTATGGCTACACCTTC | TRBJ1-2 | NA | NA | TRBV5-1
CASIPRGGENTIYF | TGTGCCAGCATTCCAAGGGGGGGAGAAAACACCATATATTTT | TRBJ1-3 | NA | NA | TRBV28
CASSLVDRGYGYTF | TGTGCCAGCAGCTTGGTCGACAGGGGATATGGCTACACCTTC | TRBJ1-2 | NA | TRBD1 | TRBV5-5
CATSEEERGRLGNQPQHF | TGTGCCACCAGTGAAGAGGAGAGGGGGCGGTTAGGCAATCAGCCCCAGCATTTT | TRBJ1-5 | NA | TRBD1 | TRBV24-1
CASSPHPTGRSYGYTF | TGTGCCAGTAGTCCTCACCCGACAGGACGCTCCTATGGCTACACCTTC | TRBJ1-2 | NA | NA | TRBV19
CASSPGQGLGYPYGYTF | TGTGCCAGCAGCCCAGGACAGGGACTTGGGTATCCCTATGGCTACACCTTC | TRBJ1-2 | once | TRBD1 | TRBV9
CASSQTSGVQETQYF | TGTGCCAGCAGCCAGACTAGCGGGGTCCAAGAGACCCAGTACTTC | TRBJ2-5 | NA | TRBD2 | TRBV11-3
CASSSKTTNEKLFF | TGTGCCAGCAGCTCCAAAACAACTAATGAAAAACTGTTTTTT | TRBJ1-4 | NA | NA | TRBV5-8
CASSQSSRETQYF | TGTGCCAGCAGCCAAAGTAGTCGAGAGACCCAGTACTTC | TRBJ2-5 | once | NA | TRBV3-1/TRBV3-2
CASSPLAGGIGEQYF | TGTGCCAGCAGCCCCCTAGCGGGAGGTATCGGCGAGCAGTACTTC | TRBJ2-7 | NA | TRBD2 | TRBV11-2
CASSQDVWEGLDEQFF | TGTGCCAGCAGCCAAGATGTGTGGGAGGGCCTAGATGAGCAGTTCTTC | TRBJ2-1 | NA | TRBD2 | TRBV3-1/TRBV3-2
CASSLLGGSYNSPLHF | TGTGCCAGCAGTTTGCTAGGAGGCTCCTATAATTCACCCCTCCACTTT | TRBJ1-6 | once | NA | TRBV6-2/TRBV6-3
CASSKDRVEGYTF | TGTGCCAGCTCCAAAGACAGGGTAGAAGGCTACACCTTC | TRBJ1-2 | NA | TRBD1 | TRBV18
CASSPKARDRGHEQYF | TGTGCCAGCAGCCCAAAAGCCCGGGACAGGGGCCACGAGCAGTACTTC | TRBJ2-7 | once | TRBD1 | TRBV4-2
CASSLEDSPTGELFF | TGTGCCAGCAGCTTGGAGGACAGTCCTACCGGGGAGCTGTTTTTT | TRBJ2-2 | NA | NA | TRBV5-8
CASSLYRDHTDTQYF | TGCGCCAGCAGCCTCTACAGGGACCACACAGATACGCAGTATTTT | TRBJ2-3 | NA | NA | TRBV4-3
CASSWGGNTEAFF | TGTGCCAGCAGTTGGGGGGGAAACACTGAAGCTTTCTTT | TRBJ1-1 | NA | NA | TRBV6-2/TRBV6-3
CASSPTTGLRGYSTEAFF | TGTGCCAGCAGCCCAACGACAGGGTTGAGGGGTTACAGCACTGAAGCTTTCTTT | TRBJ1-1 | NA | TRBD1 | TRBV7-2
CASSLGPAVNTEAFF | TGTGCCAGCAGCTTAGGACCCGCGGTAAACACTGAAGCTTTCTTT | TRBJ1-1 | few | NA | TRBV7-9
CASSGLAGGQLVDTQYF | TGTGCCAGCAGCGGACTAGCGGGGGGGCAGCTGGTCGATACGCAGTATTTT | TRBJ2-3 | NA | TRBD2 | TRBV5-8
CASRAQGGDFGANVLTF | TGTGCCAGTAGGGCCCAGGGAGGTGACTTTGGGGCCAACGTCCTGACTTTC | TRBJ2-6 | NA | NA | TRBV19
CASTMTVYFQPQHF | TGTGCCAGTACGATGACAGTCTATTTTCAGCCCCAGCATTTT | TRBJ1-5 | few | NA | TRBV19
CAISDMGQMNTEAFF | TGTGCCATCAGTGATATGGGACAGATGAACACTGAAGCTTTCTTT | TRBJ1-1 | NA | TRBD1 | TRBV10-3
CASSDGQPNTQYF | TGTGCCAGCAGCGACGGACAGCCGAATACGCAGTATTTT | TRBJ2-3 | once | NA | TRBV11-2
CASSLAGGPNEQFF | TGTGCCAGCAGCTTAGCGGGAGGGCCCAATGAGCAGTTCTTC | TRBJ2-1 | NA | TRBD2 | TRBV7-2
CAWTRGATGRYEQYF | TGTGCCTGGACACGCGGAGCGACAGGCCGCTACGAGCAGTACTTC | TRBJ2-7 | NA | NA | TRBV30
CASSRLQTRGFGYTF | TGTGCCAGCAGCCGCCTCCAAACGCGGGGATTCGGCTACACCTTC | TRBJ1-2 | NA | NA | TRBV7-9
CAWDSGTGLSPLHF | TGTGCCTGGGACTCCGGGACAGGGTTGTCACCCCTCCACTTT | TRBJ1-6 | NA | TRBD1 | TRBV30
CAIRSTGVGANVLTF | TGTGCCATCAGATCGACAGGGGTTGGGGCCAACGTCCTGACTTTC | TRBJ2-6 | NA | TRBD1 | TRBV10-3
CASSLAGGPGRTEQFF | TGTGCCAGCAGCTTAGCGGGAGGCCCCGGTAGGACTGAGCAGTTCTTC | TRBJ2-1 | once | NA | TRBV7-2
CASILHGGSSYNEQFF | TGTGCCAGCATCCTACACGGAGGGAGCTCCTACAATGAGCAGTTCTTC | TRBJ2-1 | NA | NA | TRBV7-2
CASSFRGEYNQPQHF | TGTGCCAGCAGCTTCCGCGGGGAGTACAATCAGCCCCAGCATTTT | TRBJ1-5 | NA | NA | TRBV5-6
CAWSVETGGWTNTGELFF | TGTGCCTGGAGTGTAGAGACAGGGGGTTGGACGAACACCGGGGAGCTGTTTTTT | TRBJ2-2 | once | TRBD1 | TRBV30
CASRDSSGANVLTF | TGTGCCAGCAGGGACAGCTCTGGGGCCAACGTCCTGACTTTC | TRBJ2-6 | once | NA | TRBV6-5
CASSFTSGRAGEQYF | TGTGCCAGCAGTTTCACTAGCGGGAGGGCCGGGGAGCAGTACTTC | TRBJ2-7 | NA | TRBD2 | TRBV5-4
CASSPLRQSTQYF | TGTGCCAGCAGTCCTCTCAGACAAAGTACGCAGTATTTT | TRBJ2-3 | NA | NA | TRBV12-3/TRBV12-4